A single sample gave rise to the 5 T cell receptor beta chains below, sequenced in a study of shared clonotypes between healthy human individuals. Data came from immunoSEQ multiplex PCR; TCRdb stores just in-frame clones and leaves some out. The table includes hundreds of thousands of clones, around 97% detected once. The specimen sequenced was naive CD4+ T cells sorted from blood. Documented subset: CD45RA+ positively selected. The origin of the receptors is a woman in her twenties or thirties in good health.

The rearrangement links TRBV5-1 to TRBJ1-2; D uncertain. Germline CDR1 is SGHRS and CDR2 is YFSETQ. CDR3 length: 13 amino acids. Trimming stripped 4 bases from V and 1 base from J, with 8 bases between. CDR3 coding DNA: TGCGCCAGCAGCCCGGACGGTAACTATGGCTACACCTTC. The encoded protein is CASSPDGNYGYTF.

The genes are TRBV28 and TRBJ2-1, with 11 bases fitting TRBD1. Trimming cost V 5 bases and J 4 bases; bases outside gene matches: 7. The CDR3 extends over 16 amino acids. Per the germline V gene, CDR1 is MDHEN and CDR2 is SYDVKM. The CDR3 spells CASSQRTGGHYNEQFF. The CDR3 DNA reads TGTGCCAGCAGTCAACGGACAGGGGGCCATTACAATGAGCAGTTCTTC.

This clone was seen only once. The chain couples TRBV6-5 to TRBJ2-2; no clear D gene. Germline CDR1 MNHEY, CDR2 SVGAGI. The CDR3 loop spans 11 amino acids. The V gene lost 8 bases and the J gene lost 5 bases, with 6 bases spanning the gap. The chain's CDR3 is CASLKTGELFF. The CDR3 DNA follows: TGTGCCAGCCTTAAGACCGGGGAGCTGTTTTTT.

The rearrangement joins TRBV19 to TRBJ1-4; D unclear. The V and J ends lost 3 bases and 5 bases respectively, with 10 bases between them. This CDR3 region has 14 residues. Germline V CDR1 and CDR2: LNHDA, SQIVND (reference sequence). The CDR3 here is CASSMGRENEKLFF. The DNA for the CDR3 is TGTGCCAGTAGTATGGGAAGGGAGAATGAAAAACTGTTTTTT.

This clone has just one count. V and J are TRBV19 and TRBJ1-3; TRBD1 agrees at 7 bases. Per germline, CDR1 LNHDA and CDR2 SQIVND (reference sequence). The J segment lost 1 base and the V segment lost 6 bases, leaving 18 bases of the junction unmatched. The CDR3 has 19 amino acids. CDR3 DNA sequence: TGTGCCAGTAGGCCCCAGCGACCGGGACAGTCGTATTCTGGAAACACCATATATTTT. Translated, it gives CASRPQRPGQSYSGNTIYF.